Listed here is a single T cell receptor (beta chain). Its antigen remains unidentified. Per-base qualities were not stored, and no clone one base away is much larger. TCRbeta CDR3 regions were amplified from genomic DNA using the immunoSEQ Assay, a bias-controlled multiplex PCR. In the authors' own workflow: Nucleated cell counts per sample were estimated from amplification of reference gene primers within the assay. To quantify the absolute abundance of each unique TCRbeta CDR3 rearrangement, sequence reads were collapsed and filtered. For each sample, productive Simpson clonality was calculated as the square root of Simpson's diversity index over productive rearrangements. TCRdb mirrors the immuneACCESS table, restricted to in-frame sequences. Some clones are absent from its copies; in checked studies, under half trace to an unresolved V gene, and the reason for the others is unknown. D and trimming come from the DNA, and the V and J calls and clone size come from that table. The sample table shows just under 150,000 clones, and approximately 80% are seen once. Clones ranked in the top ten supply roughly 4.8% of the sample.

These data belong to a study of blood T cell repertoires in COVID-19 (dated by TCRdb to between 2020 and 2021). Concerning the study at large: Samples from collaborators originated in the United States, Italy and Spain and spanned both the acute and convalescent phases of COVID-19. The prospective study material was composed of cDNA or gDNA derived from T cells, B-cell-depleted T cells, or PBMCs. Deeply sampled blood TCRbeta repertoires from subjects exposed to, actively infected with, or recovered from COVID-19 were included in the dataset. The repertoires were made available in a free public database intended to serve as a resource for research on the immune response to SARS-CoV-2. The samples were drawn from the first 160 participants of the ongoing ImmuneRACE study and from over 950 subjects provided by 6 global collaborators. Nearly every sample came with metadata listing a de-identified subject ID, COVID-19 status, age in years and sex. Where available, HLA class I and class II types were taken from metadata supplied by the sample provider and were not determined by assay-based typing.

Findings and caveats that apply to the study as a whole: Clinical and demographic metadata were provided uncurated, with the amount varying by source and participant.

Whole blood was collected in K2EDTA tubes by collaborating institutions according to the institutions' own protocols. For TCRbeta analysis, collaborator samples were shipped as frozen whole blood, as isolated PBMCs, or as DNA extracted from either sample type. CDR1 LGHDT and CDR2 YNNKEL were looked up in the germline V gene (reference sequence). The CDR3 numbers 15 residues from cysteine through phenylalanine. This entry keeps only the CDR3 DNA: 45 bases, framed from base 1. After removal of 3 bases from V and 7 bases from J, the junction retains 7 bases not matched to a gene. Recombination joined TRBV3-1 (or the pseudogene TRBV3-2) with TRBJ1-1; 11 bases in the middle match TRBD1. The sequenced sample consisted of peripheral blood. This sequence was found in a human donor in a cohort sampled during active COVID-19. The DNA is as follows: TGTGCCAGCAGCCACCCGGACAGGGGGCGGGGTGAAGCTTTCTTT. Its product reads: CASSHPDRGRGEAFF.